This is a list of T cell receptor beta chains from one sample in a study of radiotherapy plus CTLA-4 blockade in lung cancer. Clones were sequenced by immunoSEQ multiplex PCR, and TCRdb holds only the in-frame ones, with some missing. Of about 45,000 clones in the sample, 76% are singletons; the top ten hold just under 8.5%. The source was peripheral blood, collected from a patient treated with radiotherapy plus ipilimumab. These receptors came from a human donor with non-small cell lung cancer who had stable disease on radiotherapy plus ipilimumab. The CDR3 runs from the conserved cysteine through the conserved F or W. The order of the fields is V gene, D gene, clone size, J gene, CDR3 protein, CDR3 DNA. D genes are given only for firm matches. Not every row has a clone size; where given, it reads once, few, many or a size class.

TRBV6-1	TRBD1	NA	TRBJ1-5	CASSEGTGTQPQHF	TGTGCCAGCAGTGAAGGGACAGGGACTCAGCCCCAGCATTTT
TRBV27	TRBD2	NA	TRBJ2-1	CASRRQRGGRHNEQFF	TGTGCCAGCAGACGACAGCGGGGGGGGAGACACAATGAGCAGTTCTTC
TRBV11-3	NA	NA	TRBJ1-6	CASSPSPDSPLHF	TGTGCCAGCAGCCCCAGCCCAGATTCACCCCTCCACTTT
TRBV7-9	NA	NA	TRBJ2-3	CASSQGSGTLTDTQYF	TGTGCCAGCAGCCAGGGTTCGGGGACTTTGACAGATACGCAGTATTTT
TRBV5-1	NA	NA	TRBJ1-4	CASSPDWEDEKLFF	TGCGCCAGCAGCCCGGACTGGGAGGACGAAAAACTGTTTTTT
TRBV27	TRBD1	NA	TRBJ2-4	CASSPGTEKNIQYF	TGTGCCAGCAGCCCCGGGACAGAAAAAAACATTCAGTACTTC
TRBV2	NA	NA	TRBJ1-1	CASSERGTEAFF	TGTGCCAGCAGTGAAAGGGGTACTGAAGCTTTCTTT
TRBV18	NA	NA	TRBJ2-1	CASSPRTGGTASYNEQFF	TGTGCCAGCTCACCAAGGACGGGGGGGACAGCGTCCTACAATGAGCAGTTCTTC
TRBV5-1	TRBD1	once	TRBJ1-2	CASSSSAGQLYGYTF	TGCGCCAGCAGCTCTTCGGCGGGACAGCTCTATGGCTACACCTTC
TRBV4-3	NA	NA	TRBJ2-2	CASSQEAVLRTGELFF	TGCGCCAGCAGCCAAGAAGCGGTACTCCGGACCGGGGAGCTGTTTTTT
TRBV7-8	TRBD2	NA	TRBJ2-3	CASSYRAGGTDTQYF	TGTGCCAGCAGCTACAGAGCGGGGGGAACAGATACGCAGTATTTT
TRBV25-1	NA	NA	TRBJ1-4	CASRQAGATNEKLFF	TGTGCCAGTCGCCAGGCGGGCGCGACTAATGAAAAACTGTTTTTT
TRBV19	TRBD1	NA	TRBJ1-4	CASSDSGTGGEKLFF	TGTGCCAGTAGTGACTCCGGGACAGGGGGTGAAAAACTGTTTTTT
TRBV27	NA	NA	TRBJ1-4	CASTGHTNEKLFF	TGTGCCAGCACGGGGCATACTAATGAAAAACTGTTTTTT
TRBV6-6	TRBD1	few	TRBJ1-2	CASSPTGGRGYTF	TGTGCCAGCAGCCCGACAGGGGGCAGAGGCTACACCTTC
TRBV30	TRBD1	NA	TRBJ1-3	CAWRLTGGGNTIYF	TGTGCCTGGAGGCTTACAGGGGGCGGAAACACCATATATTTT
TRBV27	TRBD1	few	TRBJ1-6	CASSLTGAAGSPLHF	TGTGCCAGCAGTTTAACAGGGGCCGCTGGGTCACCCCTCCACTTT
TRBV10-1	TRBD1	NA	TRBJ1-3	CASRSDRASGNTIYF	TGCGCCAGCAGATCGGACAGGGCGTCTGGAAACACCATATATTTT
TRBV9	NA	few	TRBJ2-5	CASSASGRQETQYF	TGTGCCAGCAGCGCTTCAGGGAGGCAAGAGACCCAGTACTTC